The rows below give T cell receptor beta chains drawn from one sample of a study of identical twins. Using its own MiXCR run on the 5' RACE reads, TCRdb lists one record per CDR3 protein. This sample carries under 800,000 distinct CDR3 sequences, 21% of them seen once, and the ten largest clones take approximately 4.5%. Separately, the same data were catalogued under a study of T cells expressing NK-cell markers.

Input material: PBMCs. These receptors were collected from a woman aged 18-29 years in good health. Each CDR3 is given with its conserved first and last residue. Each record gives: V gene, CDR3 protein.

v_gene: TRBV20-1
CDR3aa: CSASYYGYTF

v_gene: TRBV27
CDR3aa: CASSMTSGRISSYEQYF

v_gene: TRBV25-1
CDR3aa: CASSDQGRSYEQYF

v_gene: TRBV5-6
CDR3aa: CASSFGAGNEQFF

v_gene: TRBV29-1
CDR3aa: CSVARGNSGANVLTF

v_gene: TRBV29-1
CDR3aa: CSVRLGFELFF

v_gene: TRBV7-9
CDR3aa: CASSGRDSMNTEAFF

v_gene: TRBV6-1
CDR3aa: CASSEGSRGWDIQYF

v_gene: TRBV12-3/TRBV12-4
CDR3aa: CASSPDRGSGDTQYF

v_gene: TRBV9
CDR3aa: CASSGPQGEDTGELFF

v_gene: TRBV14
CDR3aa: CASSQIQGAYNEQFF

v_gene: TRBV20-1
CDR3aa: CSASGTSGASTDTQYF

v_gene: TRBV20-1
CDR3aa: CSAIVQGSYGGSYEQYF

v_gene: TRBV18
CDR3aa: CASFNPNDGANVLTF

v_gene: TRBV11-2
CDR3aa: CASSPGRGGNEQFF

v_gene: TRBV20-1
CDR3aa: CSAPPRLAGTYNEQFF

v_gene: TRBV4-3
CDR3aa: CASSQEARGAYEQYF

v_gene: TRBV5-1
CDR3aa: CASSLASTNYGYTF

v_gene: TRBV7-2
CDR3aa: CASSPRGTGGPNGELFF

v_gene: TRBV11-2
CDR3aa: CASSSLAGGRTDTQYF

v_gene: TRBV5-5
CDR3aa: CASSLWGSDTQYF

v_gene: TRBV27
CDR3aa: CASSFVGDTDTQYF

v_gene: TRBV7-2
CDR3aa: CASSLVGKLFF

v_gene: TRBV11-3
CDR3aa: CASSHRLFPALSF

v_gene: TRBV12-3/TRBV12-4
CDR3aa: CASSLAWGVSNEQFF

v_gene: TRBV27
CDR3aa: CASGHGETQYF

v_gene: TRBV7-2
CDR3aa: CASSLIRADTQYF

v_gene: TRBV7-9
CDR3aa: CASSLPNANTGELFF

v_gene: TRBV12-3/TRBV12-4
CDR3aa: CASSLRARQGGTYGYTF

v_gene: TRBV20-1
CDR3aa: CSAIGLVFHNEQFF

v_gene: TRBV5-1
CDR3aa: CASSLAGGLNEKLFF

v_gene: TRBV5-5
CDR3aa: CASARDSLNEQFF

v_gene: TRBV29-1
CDR3aa: CSVVTSGIRDTQYF

v_gene: TRBV6-5
CDR3aa: CASSYSSLAGGLGNEQFF

v_gene: TRBV24-1
CDR3aa: CATSDSSVGQGVTDTQYF

v_gene: TRBV5-1
CDR3aa: CASSFHLRGTEAFF

v_gene: TRBV20-1
CDR3aa: CSAREFSGEQFF

v_gene: TRBV6-1
CDR3aa: CASSQRLAGLETQYF

v_gene: TRBV7-9
CDR3aa: CASRGLKAGAQFNEQFF

v_gene: TRBV20-1
CDR3aa: CSARDKVSASYEQYF

v_gene: TRBV9
CDR3aa: CASSVVPATDTQYF

v_gene: TRBV6-2/TRBV6-3
CDR3aa: CASSSLTSGEEETQYF

v_gene: TRBV6-2/TRBV6-3
CDR3aa: CASSPTPGRHANTGELFF

v_gene: TRBV7-6
CDR3aa: CASSSEGGQPQHF

v_gene: TRBV9
CDR3aa: CASSVGPDSTYNEQFF

v_gene: TRBV27
CDR3aa: CASTSLGLHYNSPLHF

v_gene: TRBV5-1
CDR3aa: CASSLGQGVEQYF

v_gene: TRBV5-1
CDR3aa: CASSTGLLTDTQYF

v_gene: TRBV12-5
CDR3aa: CASGQGALNTEAFF

v_gene: TRBV4-3
CDR3aa: CASSHHSGQSSYEQYF

v_gene: TRBV24-1
CDR3aa: CATSDSPGEEQFF